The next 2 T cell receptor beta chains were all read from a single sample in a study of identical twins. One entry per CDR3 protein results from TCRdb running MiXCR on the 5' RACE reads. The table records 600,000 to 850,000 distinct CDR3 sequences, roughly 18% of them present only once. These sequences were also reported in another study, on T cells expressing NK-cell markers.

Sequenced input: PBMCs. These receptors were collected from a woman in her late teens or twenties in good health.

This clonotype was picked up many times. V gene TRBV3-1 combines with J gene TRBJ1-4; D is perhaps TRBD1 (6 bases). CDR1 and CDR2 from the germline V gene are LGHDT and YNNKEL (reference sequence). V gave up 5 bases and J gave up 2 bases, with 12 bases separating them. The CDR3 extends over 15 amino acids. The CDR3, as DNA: TGTGCCAGCAGCGACCGGGGGCCGACTAATGAAAAACTGTTTTTT. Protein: CASSDRGPTNEKLFF.

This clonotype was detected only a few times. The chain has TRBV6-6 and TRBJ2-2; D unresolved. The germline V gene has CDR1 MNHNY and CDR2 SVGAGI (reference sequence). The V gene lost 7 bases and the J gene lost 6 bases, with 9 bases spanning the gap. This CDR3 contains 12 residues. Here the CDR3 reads CASIGDPGELFF. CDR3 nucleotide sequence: TGTGCCAGCATTGGGGATCCCGGGGAGCTGTTTTTT.